This section outlines one T cell receptor (beta chain) sequence together with its context. The data belong to a study of human T cells and chemical hapten exposure. Study overall: Patch tests of 0.01% DPC on the upper back were read at 6 days.

The V end was cut by 6 bases, the J end by 4 bases, with 15 bases between. The CDR3 covers 14 residues. Germline V lookup: CDR1 SGHTA, CDR2 FQGNSA. Using its own MiXCR run on the RACE reads, TCRdb lists one record per CDR3 protein. This sample has fewer than 300,000 distinct CDR3 sequences, with 7.5% to 9% found just once. Time point in this sample: pre-sensitization, week 0. The treatment here: therapeutic diphenylcyclopropenone sensitization with weekly scalp DPC. This chain connects TRBV7-2 to TRBJ1-1; maybe TRBD1 (5 bases). The receptor was derived from a man younger than 30 with alopecia areata. Some clones in this sample may be carry-over from other donors' samples. The specimen was whole blood, collected in connection with sensitization to the hapten diphenylcyclopropenone (DPC). The CDR3 reads CASSLNAGGTEAFF. As DNA, the CDR3 is TGTGCCAGCAGTTTGAACGCGGGGGGCACTGAAGCTTTCTTT. The variable domain in full, completed from reference TRBV7-2 and TRBJ1-1, reads GAGVSQSPSNKVTEKGKDVELRCDPISGHTALYWYRQSLGQGLEFLIYFQGNSAPDKSGLPSDRFSAERTGGSVSTLTIQRTQQEDSAVYLCASSLNAGGTEAFFGQGTRLTVV.